This passage covers 14 T cell receptor beta chains from one sample sequenced in a study of vaccination effects on CD4 cells after COVID-19. Researchers isolated CD4+ T cells once approximately eleven days of culture had elapsed. Sequencing used immunoSEQ multiplex PCR; TCRdb keeps in-frame clones, though not all of them. The table shows about 76,000 clones, with roughly four fifths occurring only once. Their target antigens are unknown. Sequenced material: CD4+ T cells from PBMCs cultured without peptide, taken before COVID-19 vaccination. The source is a human donor who received a COVID-19 vaccine.

The rearrangement uses TRBV19 and TRBJ2-1; perhaps TRBD1 as D (6 bases). Trimming removed 7 bases at V and 6 bases at J, with 16 bases between. Germline CDR1 LNHDA, CDR2 SQIVND (reference sequence). CDR3 length: 14 residues. CDR3 coding DNA: TGTGCCAGTATCCAATCGCAAGGGGGCAATGAGCAGTTCTTC. Protein product: CASIQSQGGNEQFF.

V and J are TRBV6-5 and TRBJ1-1; D gene uncertain. Germline assignment: CDR1 MNHEY and CDR2 SVGAGI. The CDR3 is made up of 13 amino acids. The V end was cut by 8 bases, the J end by 1 base, with 11 bases between. The DNA for the CDR3 is TGTGCCAGCTTGAACAGACCGAACACTGAAGCTTTCTTT. Protein product: CASLNRPNTEAFF.

The gene calls are TRBV6-2 or TRBV6-3 and TRBJ2-1; 9 positions match TRBD2. Looked up from germline, CDR1 is MNHEY and CDR2 is SVGEGT. Trimming removed 5 bases from V and 7 bases from J; junction bases left unmatched: 6. The CDR3 is 14 residues long. The CDR3 DNA follows: TGTGCCAGCAGTGTCGGGACTAGCTATAATGAGCAGTTCTTC. This encodes CASSVGTSYNEQFF.

The gene calls are TRBV28 and TRBJ1-6; no definite D call. Germline V gene lookup returns CDR1 MDHEN and CDR2 SYDVKM. This CDR3 region has 13 residues. Deletions cut 6 bases from V and 10 bases from J, with 13 bases between. Here the CDR3 reads CASSYGPQSPLHF. CDR3 coding DNA: TGTGCCAGCAGCTATGGACCGCAATCACCCCTCCACTTT.

This clone was seen only a few times. This chain connects TRBV19 to TRBJ1-5; D gene ambiguous. With 11 bases removed from V and 2 bases from J, the gap between germline ends came to 16 bases. CDR1 and CDR2 (germline): LNHDA, SQIVND (reference sequence). There are 14 residues in the CDR3. DNA of the CDR3: TGTGCCGCCGGTGGATTAAATGGCAATCAGCCCCAGCATTTT. It specifies CAAGGLNGNQPQHF.

In DNA, the CDR3 is TGCGCCAGCAGCCGCGAGGGACAGGGGGCCGGTTCACCCCTCCACTTT. Translated, it gives CASSREGQGAGSPLHF. V gene TRBV5-1 combines with J gene TRBJ1-6; TRBD1 matches 12 bases. V was clipped by 4 bases and J by 9 bases; unmatched bases: 8. This CDR3 is 16 amino acids long. Germline lookup yields CDR1 SGHRS and CDR2 YFSETQ.

This clone was seen more than once but under ten times. The CDR3 nucleotides are TGTGCCAGCAGCGACCTGGGGTTCGGGGACACCGGGGAGCTGTTTTTT. It codes for CASSDLGFGDTGELFF. The chain uses TRBV25-1 and TRBJ2-2; possibly TRBD2 for D (5 bases). Looked up from germline, CDR1 is MGHDK and CDR2 is SYGVNS. This CDR3 is 16 amino acids long. V was pared by 6 bases and J by 3 bases, with 17 bases between.

The chain uses TRBV4-1 and TRBJ1-1; D is possibly TRBD1 (6 bases). The germline V gene encodes CDR1 MGHRA and CDR2 YSYEKL. Trimming left V 11 bases short and J 2 bases short, with 24 bases between. The CDR3 covers 16 residues. The CDR3 reads CAAGTGTLRGNTEAFF. The DNA of the CDR3 is TGCGCCGCGGGGACCGGGACACTCCGAGGAAACACTGAAGCTTTCTTT.

The gene calls are TRBV19 and TRBJ2-3; a weak D match, TRBD2 (6 bases). V was cut by 3 bases and J by 4 bases, with 17 bases left in between. Germline values: CDR1 LNHDA, CDR2 SQIVND (reference sequence). The CDR3 is 16 residues long. CDR3 amino acids: CASSIRLVFGADTQYF. The CDR3 DNA reads as TGTGCCAGTAGTATTCGACTAGTCTTCGGGGCAGATACGCAGTATTTT. Full variable domain (rest looked up from reference TRBV19 and TRBJ2-3): DGGITQSPKYLFRKEGQNVTLSCEQNLNHDAMYWYRQDPGQGLRLIYYSQIVNDFQKGDIAEGYSVSREKKESFPLTVTSAQKNPTAFYLCASSIRLVFGADTQYFGPGTRLTVL.

The chain joins TRBV14 to TRBJ1-1; weak D call: TRBD1 (5 bases). V lost 4 bases to trimming and J lost 5 bases, with 14 bases between them. The CDR3 sequence is 14 residues long. CDR1 and CDR2 from the germline V gene are SGHDN and FVKESK. CDR3 bases: TGTGCCAGCAGCCTTCTGGGAGGGGCGACTGAAGCTTTCTTT. This encodes CASSLLGGATEAFF.

The CDR3 protein is CRGDRNTEAFF. The DNA of the CDR3 is TGCAGGGGGGACAGGAACACTGAAGCTTTCTTT. This rearrangement joins TRBV20-1 to TRBJ1-1; 7 bases match TRBD1. CDR3 size: 11 residues. Germline loops: CDR1 DFQATT, CDR2 SNEGSKA (reference sequence).

The chain couples TRBV6-6 to TRBJ1-5; D may be TRBD1 (6 bases). The CDR3 totals 16 residues. V lost 6 bases and J lost 0, with 15 bases in between. Germline values: CDR1 MNHNY, CDR2 SVGAGI (reference sequence). This CDR3 reads CASSLRGTNSNQPQHF. DNA for the CDR3: TGTGCCAGCAGCTTACGAGGGACAAATAGCAATCAGCCCCAGCATTTT.

This chain uses TRBV18 with TRBJ1-4; 8 bases line up with TRBD1. The CDR3 spans 18 residues. The germline V gene has CDR1 KGHSH and CDR2 LQKENI. Trimming at V came to 5 bases and at J to 0 bases, leaving 11 bases not matched to a gene. CDR3 sequence: CASSTDRARHATNEKLFF. CDR3 sequence (DNA): TGTGCCAGCTCAACGGACAGGGCCCGCCACGCAACTAATGAAAAACTGTTTTTT.

The V and J genes are TRBV10-3 and TRBJ1-4; a possible D gene is TRBD1 (6 bases). The CDR3 contains 14 residues. Trimming stripped 5 bases from V and 0 bases from J, with 7 bases between. Germline V gives CDR1 ENHRY, CDR2 SYGVKD. This CDR3 reads CAISTGSTNEKLFF. The CDR3 DNA reads as TGTGCCATCAGTACAGGGTCAACTAATGAAAAACTGTTTTTT.